The clone carrying this T cell receptor beta chain was detected only a few times. Cohort 3 recovered donors had two negative PCRs, clearance, or symptom resolution. Original processing notes: How many nucleated cells were present was estimated from reference gene primer amplification. Assay used: immunoSEQ multiplex PCR; TCRdb lists only in-frame clones, some missing. Clonal size and the V and J genes are those of that table, whereas D and trimming came from the DNA. Of some 270,000 clones listed, over 75% are singletons. This sample is part of a study of blood T cell repertoires in COVID-19. For the study at large: Acute-phase and convalescent COVID-19 samples originated in the United States, Italy and Spain. In each case, the material was cDNA or gDNA derived from T cells, B-cell-depleted T cells, or PBMCs.

The CDR3 loop spans 15 amino acids. V was pared by 1 base and J by 4 bases, with 11 bases between. Per the germline V gene, CDR1 is SGHDN and CDR2 is FVKESK. The sample comprised PBMCs or T cells enriched from blood (not recorded which). The chain employs TRBV14 and TRBJ2-1, with a possible D match to TRBD1 (5 bases). The TCR originated in a woman aged 30 to 39 who had recovered from COVID-19. CDR3 amino acids: CASSQAAGKYNEQFF. The CDR3 nucleotides read TGTGCCAGCAGCCAAGCGGCAGGGAAATACAATGAGCAGTTCTTC.